The 17 T cell receptor beta chains below all came from one sample that was sequenced in a study of cytomegalovirus exposure and HLA in healthy donors. The PCR had 60 Vbeta and 13 Jbeta primers. Generated by immunoSEQ multiplex PCR, the TCRdb table keeps only in-frame clones and is missing some. This table holds about 260,000 clones, about 66% found once. The material sequenced was PBMCs. All receptors come from a female donor in good health and CMV-seronegative.

This chain links TRBV5-4 with TRBJ1-4; TRBD1 matches 9 bases. Looked up from germline, CDR1 is SGHNT and CDR2 is YYREEE (reference sequence). With V trimmed by 0 bases and J by 8 bases, 8 bases remained unmatched. The CDR3 spans 16 residues. CDR3 sequence (DNA): TGTGCCAGCAGCTTGGGTTCAGGGACAGGGAGAGAAAAACTGTTTTTT. Translating gives CASSLGSGTGREKLFF. The complete variable domain, with remaining parts taken from reference TRBV5-4 and TRBJ1-4, reads ETGVTQSPTHLIKTRGQQVTLRCSSQSGHNTVSWYQQALGQGPQFIFQYYREEENGRGNFPPRFSGLQFPNYSSELNVNALELDDSALYLCASSLGSGTGREKLFFGSGTQLSVL.

The genes are TRBV5-4 and TRBJ2-3, with D maybe TRBD1 (6 bases). Germline V gene data show CDR1 as SGHNT and CDR2 as YYREEE (reference sequence). The V gene lost 4 bases and the J gene lost 0 bases, with 15 bases spanning the gap. The CDR3 loop spans 16 amino acids. In DNA, the CDR3 is TGTGCCAGCAGCCAAGACCCCCAGGGGAGCACAGATACGCAGTATTTT. It translates to CASSQDPQGSTDTQYF.

This chain links TRBV7-9 with TRBJ2-5; 9 positions agree with TRBD2. This CDR3 is 18 amino acids long. Germline CDR1 reads SEHNR; CDR2 reads FQNEAQ (reference sequence). Losses at the gene ends were 4 bases for V and 6 bases for J; bases not matched to a gene: 18. The CDR3 reads CASSSPPRREGGWQTQYF. The CDR3 DNA sequence: TGTGCCAGCAGCTCTCCCCCGCGGCGGGAGGGAGGGTGGCAGACCCAGTACTTC.

J is TRBJ2-4 and V is TRBV10-3; D unclear. The germline CDR1 and CDR2 sequences are ENHRY and SYGVKD. This CDR3 has 13 residues. The V gene lost 4 bases and the J gene lost 4 bases, with 8 bases spanning the gap. In DNA form, the CDR3 reads TGTGCCATCAGTGTCTCCGGGAAAAACATTCAGTACTTC. Protein product: CAISVSGKNIQYF.

J is TRBJ2-5 and V is TRBV5-6, with D maybe TRBD2 (6 bases). The CDR3 length is 15 residues. Germline assignment: CDR1 SGHDT and CDR2 YYEEEE. With 4 bases removed from V and 5 bases from J, the gap between germline ends came to 18 bases. CDR3 sequence: CASSNGGGGVETQYF. CDR3 DNA: TGTGCCAGCAGCAACGGCGGTGGCGGGGTCGAGACCCAGTACTTC.

This clone was detected only a few times. The chain recombines TRBV12-2 with TRBJ1-4; TRBD1 was called by the table and not checked on the DNA. TRBV12-2 is designated a pseudogene. The CDR3 has 20 amino acids. As DNA, the CDR3 is TGTGCAAGTCGCCCTAGCGGTTCTGGGGACAGGGGGAAAACTAATGAAAAACTGTTTTTT. Its protein product is CASRPSGSGDRGKTNEKLFF.

This clone was recorded a few times. This chain links TRBV15 with TRBJ2-7, with 8 bases that match TRBD1. Losses at the gene ends were 3 bases for V and 1 base for J; bases not matched to a gene: 2. The CDR3 runs to 14 residues. Germline values: CDR1 LNHNV, CDR2 YYDKDF (reference sequence). The CDR3 loop reads CATSRDRVSYEQYF. The CDR3 DNA follows: TGTGCCACCAGCAGGGACAGGGTATCCTACGAGCAGTACTTC.

The chain uses TRBV10-1 and TRBJ1-1; D is undetermined. Germline-derived CDR1 and CDR2 are WNHNN and SYGVQD (reference sequence). The CDR3 totals 14 residues. V lost 3 bases and J lost 0, with 8 bases in between. The CDR3 DNA sequence: TGCGCCAGCAGTGATGGCACATTGAACACTGAAGCTTTCTTT. This gives the protein CASSDGTLNTEAFF.

The gene calls are TRBV6-5 and TRBJ2-1, with D unclear. Trimming pared 7 bases from V and 6 bases from J, leaving 7 bases between. The CDR3 sequence is 11 residues long. In germline, CDR1 is MNHEY, CDR2 SVGAGI. The CDR3 reads CASTSFNEQFF. In DNA, the CDR3 is TGTGCCAGCACTTCGTTCAATGAGCAGTTCTTC.

The chain employs TRBV6-1 and TRBJ1-5; D is unresolved. V was shortened by 2 bases and J by 0 bases, with 8 bases between the two germline ends. CDR3 length: 15 amino acids. Looked up from germline, CDR1 is MNHNS and CDR2 is SASEGT. CDR3 sequence reads: CASSEMGSSNQPQHF. Written as DNA, the CDR3 is TGTGCCAGCAGTGAAATGGGGAGTAGCAATCAGCCCCAGCATTTT.

V gene TRBV11-3 combines with J gene TRBJ1-1; 7 bases are shared with TRBD1. J was trimmed by 8 bases and V by 3 bases; bases with no gene match: 3. The CDR3 has 12 residues. Germline CDR1 and CDR2: SGHNT and YENEEA. The CDR3 DNA is TGTGCCAGCAGCTTCCGGACAGGAGAAGCTTTCTTT. Protein product: CASSFRTGEAFF.

This clone was observed once. The rearrangement links TRBV29-1 to TRBJ1-6; 7 nucleotides line up with TRBD1. CDR3 length: 12 residues. The junction had 4 bases not matched to a gene; V was cut back by 4 bases and J by 10 bases. Germline CDR1 SQVTM, CDR2 ANQGSEA. Here the CDR3 DNA reads TGCAGCGTTGGACAGGGCAGATCACCCCTCCACTTT. Translating it yields CSVGQGRSPLHF.

The chain employs TRBV19 and TRBJ2-1; D remains unclear. Germline V gene lookup returns CDR1 LNHDA and CDR2 SQIVND (reference sequence). This CDR3 contains 15 residues. Trimming cost V 3 bases and J 0 bases, with 9 bases left between them. Written as DNA, the CDR3 is TGTGCCAGTAGTATGGCTAGGAGCTCCTACAATGAGCAGTTCTTC. Its translation: CASSMARSSYNEQFF. The entire variable domain, with the rest obtained from reference TRBV19 and TRBJ2-1, is as follows: DGGITQSPKYLFRKEGQNVTLSCEQNLNHDAMYWYRQDPGQGLRLIYYSQIVNDFQKGDIAEGYSVSREKKESFPLTVTSAQKNPTAFYLCASSMARSSYNEQFFGPGTRLTVL.

This clone came up a few times. The chain combines TRBV2 with TRBJ1-2; D possibly corresponds to TRBD1 (6 bases). Per germline, CDR1 SNHLY and CDR2 FYNNEI. The CDR3 contains 14 residues. V was cut by 5 bases and J by 8 bases, with 18 bases left in between. The CDR3 DNA follows: TGTGCCAGCAGTAAAGGGGGGGAGCGGAGAGGCTACACCTTC. Amino acid sequence: CASSKGGERRGYTF.

For the CDR3, the DNA is TGTGCCAGCGGCACAGGGGGGTCCTACAATGAGCAGTTCTTC. It specifies CASGTGGSYNEQFF. This chain connects TRBV25-1 to TRBJ2-1, with 8 bases fitting TRBD1. This CDR3 spans 14 amino acids. Trimming at V came to 8 bases and at J to 1 base, leaving 4 bases not matched to a gene. CDR1 and CDR2 from the germline V gene are MGHDK and SYGVNS.

This clone was seen only a few times. The chain uses TRBV19 and TRBJ2-5; D is possibly TRBD2 (6 bases). The germline V gene has CDR1 LNHDA and CDR2 SQIVND (reference sequence). The CDR3 totals 15 residues. The V gene lost 9 bases and the J gene lost 0 bases, with 17 bases spanning the gap. CDR3 residues: CASTPTRENQETQYF. CDR3 coding DNA: TGTGCCAGCACCCCCACCCGGGAGAACCAAGAGACCCAGTACTTC.

In its sample, this clone was seen a few times. The gene calls are TRBV6-4 and TRBJ1-3; D is ambiguous. The CDR3 runs to 14 residues. The germline V gene has CDR1 MRHNA and CDR2 SNTAGT. Trimming stripped 3 bases from V and 9 bases from J, with 15 bases between. This CDR3 reads CASSEQSVGGTIYF. CDR3 DNA: TGTGCCAGCAGTGAACAATCGGTCGGCGGCACCATATATTTT.